Each of the 15 T cell receptor beta chains below was sequenced from the same sample in a study of blood T cell repertoires in COVID-19 (dated by TCRdb to about 2020). Library prep was done by the immunoSEQ multiplex PCR assay. This is the immuneACCESS table as TCRdb keeps it, with only in-frame sequences that have V and J called. A part of the clones is gone; compared with another copy, unresolved V genes explain less than half, and the rest is unexplained. The sample profile shows about 78,000 clones; approximately 86% of them were found once. The ten largest clones represent more than 1.5% of the sample. Material for sequencing was peripheral blood. The receptors were sampled from an older woman with acute or convalescent COVID-19.

The chain carries TRBV7-9 and TRBJ2-1, with D perhaps matching TRBD2 (5 bases). V was clipped by 5 bases and J by 4 bases, with 24 bases between them. The CDR3 is 18 amino acids. The germline gives CDR1 SEHNR, CDR2 FQNEAQ (reference sequence). This CDR3 reads CASSVPPGITTQYNEQFF. In nucleotides, the CDR3 is TGTGCCAGCAGCGTGCCACCCGGGATCACGACCCAATACAATGAGCAGTTCTTC.

The sample holds one count of this clone. The chain combines TRBV2 with TRBJ2-3; TRBD1 is a possible D gene (6 bases). The V end was cut by 1 base, the J end by 3 bases, with 8 bases between. CDR1 is SNHLY and CDR2 is FYNNEI in the germline V gene. The CDR3 extends over 14 amino acids. CDR3 residues: CASSEGGLTDTQYF. The CDR3 region has the DNA TGTGCCAGCAGTGAAGGGGGGCTGACAGATACGCAGTATTTT.

The rearrangement links TRBV5-1 to TRBJ1-1; D gene uncertain. Looked up from germline, CDR1 is SGHRS and CDR2 is YFSETQ. V was shortened by 0 bases and J by 5 bases, with 14 bases between the two germline ends. The CDR3 covers 15 residues. The CDR3 protein is CASSLDGLGLTEAFF. The CDR3 DNA reads as TGCGCCAGCAGCTTGGACGGTCTGGGCCTGACTGAAGCTTTCTTT.

This clone was seen just once. This chain links TRBV3-1 (or the pseudogene TRBV3-2) with TRBJ2-1; a possible D gene is TRBD2 (6 bases). V shed 0 bases and J shed 4 bases, with 7 bases lying between them. The CDR3 extends over 14 amino acids. Germline CDR1 is LGHDT and CDR2 is YNNKEL (reference sequence). The chain's CDR3 is CASSQDGGYNEQFF. Here the CDR3 DNA reads TGTGCCAGCAGCCAAGACGGGGGATACAATGAGCAGTTCTTC.

This sequence joins TRBV2 and TRBJ1-6, with D perhaps matching TRBD1 (6 bases). V was shortened by 6 bases and J by 9 bases, with 15 bases between the two germline ends. CDR1 is SNHLY, CDR2 FYNNEI, per germline. The CDR3 consists of 14 residues. The CDR3 DNA reads TGTGCCAGCAGCAGCGGGGGCCCGGGTTCACCCCTCCACTTT. It codes for CASSSGGPGSPLHF.

V gene TRBV5-1 combines with J gene TRBJ2-2; tentatively, D is TRBD1 (6 bases). The CDR3 totals 14 residues. Germline CDR1 SGHRS, CDR2 YFSETQ. V was trimmed by 5 bases and J by 8 bases, leaving 16 bases between them. The CDR3 here is CASRQGPSVGELFF. CDR3 sequence (DNA): TGCGCCAGCAGACAGGGTCCAAGCGTGGGGGAGCTGTTTTTT.

The chain uses TRBV19 and TRBJ2-3; D remains unclear. V was shortened by 5 bases and J by 6 bases, with 9 bases between the two germline ends. CDR1 LNHDA and CDR2 SQIVND come from the germline V gene (reference sequence). The CDR3 spans 12 residues. CDR3 bases: TGTGCCAGTAGTGTTAGCCCCGATACGCAGTATTTT. This encodes CASSVSPDTQYF.

The rearrangement joins TRBV19 to TRBJ1-5, with D perhaps TRBD1 (6 bases). The CDR3 covers 13 residues. Germline CDR1 LNHDA, CDR2 SQIVND (reference sequence). The V gene lost 5 bases and the J gene lost 4 bases, with 9 bases spanning the gap. CDR3 sequence (DNA): TGTGCCAGTAGTGGTACAGGGAATCAGCCCCAGCATTTT. This sequence encodes CASSGTGNQPQHF.

The rearrangement joins TRBV19 to TRBJ1-1; D gene unclear. CDR3 length equals 13 residues. The V gene lost 6 bases and the J gene lost 3 bases, with 11 bases spanning the gap. CDR1 and CDR2 from the germline V gene are LNHDA and SQIVND (reference sequence). The CDR3 coding sequence is TGTGCCAGTAGGACGGGAAGATACACTGAAGCTTTCTTT. Amino acid sequence: CASRTGRYTEAFF.

The chain employs TRBV18 and TRBJ2-1, with 8 bases identical to TRBD2. Germline V lookup: CDR1 KGHSH, CDR2 LQKENI. V shed 6 bases, J shed 2 bases, and the junction held 9 bases outside the gene matches. This CDR3 has 16 amino acids. The chain's CDR3 is CASSPPGAGAYNEQFF. CDR3 bases: TGTGCCAGCTCTCCGCCGGGAGCGGGGGCCTACAATGAGCAGTTCTTC. The full variable domain, with the rest looked up from reference TRBV18 and TRBJ2-1, is NAGVMQNPRHLVRRRGQEARLRCSPMKGHSHVYWYRQLPEEGLKFMVYLQKENIIDESGMPKERFSAEFPKEGPSILRIQQVVRGDSAAYFCASSPPGAGAYNEQFFGPGTRLTVL.

J is TRBJ2-1 and V is TRBV5-6, with D perhaps TRBD2 (5 bases). Germline CDR1 SGHDT, CDR2 YYEEEE. Trimming removed 0 bases from V and 4 bases from J, with 14 bases in between. The CDR3 is 16 amino acids. The CDR3 reads CASSLVGSGRYNEQFF. The DNA for the CDR3 is TGTGCCAGCAGCTTGGTAGGCTCTGGGAGATACAATGAGCAGTTCTTC. Using reference TRBV5-6 and TRBJ2-1 for the parts outside the CDR3, the full variable domain is DAGVTQSPTHLIKTRGQQVTLRCSPKSGHDTVSWYQQALGQGPQFIFQYYEEEERQRGNFPDRFSGHQFPNYSSELNVNALLLGDSALYLCASSLVGSGRYNEQFFGPGTRLTVL.

This clone was detected only once. The rearrangement uses TRBV25-1 and TRBJ1-2; perhaps TRBD1 as D (5 bases). CDR1 is MGHDK and CDR2 is SYGVNS in the germline V gene. The CDR3 loop spans 15 amino acids. Trimming pared 3 bases from V and 2 bases from J, leaving 13 bases between. CDR3 in DNA: TGTGCCAGCAGTGAGGGGCGGGGGTTAAACTATGGCTACACCTTC. Translating gives CASSEGRGLNYGYTF.

The rearrangement links TRBV7-2 to TRBJ2-1; 13 bases are a match to TRBD2. The CDR3 covers 17 residues. In germline, CDR1 is SGHTA, CDR2 FQGNSA. The V gene end was trimmed by 5 bases and the J gene end by 8 bases; junction bases not matched to a gene: 12. DNA for the CDR3: TGTGCCAGCAGCCTAGGACTAGCGGGAGTACTTGGGGATGAGCAGTTCTTC. Protein product: CASSLGLAGVLGDEQFF.

This CDR3 is CASSIDRGGGYTF. For the CDR3, the DNA is TGTGCCAGTAGTATAGACAGGGGTGGAGGCTACACCTTC. V is TRBV19 and J is TRBJ1-2, with D possibly TRBD1 on 6 matching bases. Deletions cut 0 bases from V and 8 bases from J, with 10 bases between. The CDR3 spans 13 residues. Germline V lookup: CDR1 LNHDA, CDR2 SQIVND (reference sequence).

This clone was seen only once. The V and J genes are TRBV5-6 and TRBJ2-1; 8 positions match TRBD2. The CDR3 has 14 residues. Germline CDR1 reads SGHDT; CDR2 reads YYEEEE. V gave up 2 bases and J gave up 8 bases; unmatched junction bases: 6. The CDR3 DNA sequence: TGTGCCAGCAGCTTCTCGGGGGGGCCTTATGAGCAGTTCTTC. It codes for CASSFSGGPYEQFF.